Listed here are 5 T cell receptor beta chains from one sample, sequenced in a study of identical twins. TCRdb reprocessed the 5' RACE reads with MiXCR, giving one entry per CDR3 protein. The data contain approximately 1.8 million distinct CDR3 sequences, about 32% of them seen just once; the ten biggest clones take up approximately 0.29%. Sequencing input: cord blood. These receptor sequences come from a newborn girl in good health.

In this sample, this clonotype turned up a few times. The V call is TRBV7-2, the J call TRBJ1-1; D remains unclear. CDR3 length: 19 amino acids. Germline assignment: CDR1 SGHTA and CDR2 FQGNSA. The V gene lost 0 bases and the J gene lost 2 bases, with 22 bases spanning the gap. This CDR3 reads CASSLALYLREFRNTEAFF. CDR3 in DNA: TGTGCCAGCAGCTTAGCGCTTTATTTGAGGGAGTTCCGTAACACTGAAGCTTTCTTT.

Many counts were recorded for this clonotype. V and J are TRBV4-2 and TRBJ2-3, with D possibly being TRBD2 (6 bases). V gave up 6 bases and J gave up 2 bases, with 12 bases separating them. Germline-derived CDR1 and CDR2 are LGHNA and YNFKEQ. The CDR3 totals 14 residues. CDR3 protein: CASSRSGYTDTQYF. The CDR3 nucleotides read TGTGCCAGCAGTCGGAGCGGGTACACAGATACGCAGTATTTT.

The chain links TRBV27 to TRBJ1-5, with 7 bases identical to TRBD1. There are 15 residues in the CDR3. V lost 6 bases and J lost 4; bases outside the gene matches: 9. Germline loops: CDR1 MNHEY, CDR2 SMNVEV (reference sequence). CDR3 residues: CASSSGQVGNQPQHF. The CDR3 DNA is TGTGCCAGCAGCTCCGGACAGGTGGGAAATCAGCCCCAGCATTTT.

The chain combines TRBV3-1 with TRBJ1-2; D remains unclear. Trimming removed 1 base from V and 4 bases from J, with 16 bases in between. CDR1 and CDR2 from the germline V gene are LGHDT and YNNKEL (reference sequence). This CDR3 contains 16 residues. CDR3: CASSQAGFGGPYGYTF. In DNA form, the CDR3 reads TGTGCCAGCAGCCAAGCGGGTTTTGGAGGCCCCTATGGCTACACCTTC.

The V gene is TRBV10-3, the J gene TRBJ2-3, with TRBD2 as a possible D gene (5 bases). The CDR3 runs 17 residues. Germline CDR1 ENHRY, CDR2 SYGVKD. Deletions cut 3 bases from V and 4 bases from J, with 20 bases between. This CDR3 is CAISDWKSGKEADTQYF. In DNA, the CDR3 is TGTGCCATCAGTGATTGGAAATCCGGGAAGGAGGCAGATACGCAGTATTTT.